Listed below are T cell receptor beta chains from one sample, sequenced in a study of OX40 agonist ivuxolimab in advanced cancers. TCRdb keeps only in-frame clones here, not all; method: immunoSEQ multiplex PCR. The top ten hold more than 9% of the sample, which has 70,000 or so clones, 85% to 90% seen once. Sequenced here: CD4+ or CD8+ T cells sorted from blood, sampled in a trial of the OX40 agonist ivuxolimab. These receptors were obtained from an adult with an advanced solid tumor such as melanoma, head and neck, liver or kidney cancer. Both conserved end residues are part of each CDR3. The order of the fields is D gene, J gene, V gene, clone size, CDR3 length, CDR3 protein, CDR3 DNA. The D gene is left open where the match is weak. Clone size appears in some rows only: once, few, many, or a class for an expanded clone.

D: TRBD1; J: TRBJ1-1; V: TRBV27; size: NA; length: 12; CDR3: CASSPVRGKAFF; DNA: TGTGCCAGCAGCCCCGTCAGGGGGAAAGCTTTCTTT
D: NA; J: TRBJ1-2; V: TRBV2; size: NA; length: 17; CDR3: CASSEVATGRSSYGYTF; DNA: TGTGCCAGCAGTGAAGTGGCCACAGGGCGCTCCTCCTATGGCTACACCTTC
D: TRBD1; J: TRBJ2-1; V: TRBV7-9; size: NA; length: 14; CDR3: CASSLGTGDNEQFF; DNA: TGTGCCAGCAGCTTAGGGACAGGGGACAATGAGCAGTTCTTC
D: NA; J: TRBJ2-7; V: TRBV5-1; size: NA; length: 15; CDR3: CASSLGTTQSYEQYF; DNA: TGCGCCAGCAGCTTGGGGACTACACAATCCTACGAGCAGTACTTC
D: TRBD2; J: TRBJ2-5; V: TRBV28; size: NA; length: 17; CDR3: CASSFIGLADLQETQYF; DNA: TGTGCCAGCAGTTTCATTGGCCTAGCGGACCTCCAAGAGACCCAGTACTTC
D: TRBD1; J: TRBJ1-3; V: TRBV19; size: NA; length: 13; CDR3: CASSGTAGGTIYF; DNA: TGTGCCAGTAGTGGGACAGCGGGCGGCACCATATATTTT
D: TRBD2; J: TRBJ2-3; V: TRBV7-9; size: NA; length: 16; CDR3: CASSQGTSGSTDTQYF; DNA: TGTGCCAGCAGCCAAGGGACTAGCGGGAGTACAGATACGCAGTATTTT
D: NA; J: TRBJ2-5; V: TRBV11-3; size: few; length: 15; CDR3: CASSLGGSLKETQYF; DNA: TGTGCCAGCAGCTTAGGGGGATCCCTCAAGGAGACCCAGTACTTC
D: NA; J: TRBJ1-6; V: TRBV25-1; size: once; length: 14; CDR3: CASSESSYNSPLHF; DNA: TGTGCCAGCAGTGAGAGCTCCTATAATTCACCCCTCCACTTT
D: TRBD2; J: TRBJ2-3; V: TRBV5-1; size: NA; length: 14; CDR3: CASSFSGSTDTQYF; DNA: TGCGCCAGCAGCTTTAGCGGGAGCACAGATACGCAGTATTTT
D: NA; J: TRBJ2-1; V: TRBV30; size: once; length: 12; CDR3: CAWSPRIDEQFF; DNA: TGTGCCTGGAGTCCGAGGATAGATGAGCAGTTCTTC
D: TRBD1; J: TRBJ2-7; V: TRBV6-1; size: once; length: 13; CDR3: CASSMGQSYEQYF; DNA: TGTGCCAGCAGTATGGGACAGAGCTACGAGCAGTACTTC
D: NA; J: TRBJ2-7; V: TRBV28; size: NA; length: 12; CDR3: CASSLLSYEQYF; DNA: TGTGCCAGCAGTCTTCTATCCTACGAGCAGTACTTC
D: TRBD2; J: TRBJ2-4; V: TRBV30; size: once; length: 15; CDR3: CAWRIHTVSREAVHF; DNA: TGTGCCTGGAGGATACACACTGTCTCGCGGGAGGCTGTCCACTTC
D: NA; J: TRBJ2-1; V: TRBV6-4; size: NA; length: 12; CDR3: CASSDSIAQSLF; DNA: TGTGCCAGCAGTGACTCGATAGCCCAGTCGCTCTTC
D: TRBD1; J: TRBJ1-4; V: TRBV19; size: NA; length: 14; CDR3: CASSLGQGREKLFF; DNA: TGTGCCAGTAGTCTCGGACAGGGGAGAGAAAAACTGTTTTTT
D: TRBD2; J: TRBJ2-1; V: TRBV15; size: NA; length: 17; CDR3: CATSRPGLAGVWNEQFF; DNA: TGTGCCACCAGCAGACCTGGACTAGCGGGAGTATGGAATGAGCAGTTCTTC
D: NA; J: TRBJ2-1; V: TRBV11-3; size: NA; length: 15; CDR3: CASSLDRRSYNEQFF; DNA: TGTGCCAGCAGCTTAGATAGACGGTCCTACAATGAGCAGTTCTTC
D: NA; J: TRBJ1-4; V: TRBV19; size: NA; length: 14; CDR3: CASSMKRFAEKLFF; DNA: TGTGCCAGTAGTATGAAGAGGTTCGCCGAAAAACTGTTTTTT
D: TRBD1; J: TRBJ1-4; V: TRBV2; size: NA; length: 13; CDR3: CASSGQGIEKLFF; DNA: TGTGCCAGCAGCGGACAGGGGATTGAAAAACTGTTTTTT
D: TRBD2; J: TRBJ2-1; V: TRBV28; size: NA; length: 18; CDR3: CASSPSNYPSGRGYEQFF; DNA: TGTGCCAGCAGTCCCTCAAACTATCCTAGCGGGAGGGGATATGAGCAGTTCTTC
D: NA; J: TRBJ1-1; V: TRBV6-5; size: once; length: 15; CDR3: CASSSGTAGKIEAFF; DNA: TGTGCCAGCAGTTCCGGAACAGCCGGGAAAATTGAAGCTTTCTTT
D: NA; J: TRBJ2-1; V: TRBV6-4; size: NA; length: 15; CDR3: CASRRDGSSYNEQFF; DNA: TGTGCCAGCAGAAGGGACGGGAGTTCCTACAATGAGCAGTTCTTC